The rows below give T cell receptor beta chains drawn from one sample of a study of cytomegalovirus exposure and HLA in healthy donors. Assay used: immunoSEQ multiplex PCR; TCRdb lists only in-frame clones, some missing. The sample table includes some 84,000 clones. What was sequenced was PBMCs. The origin of the receptors is a man in his forties or fifties in good health and CMV-seronegative. Both conserved end residues are part of each CDR3. Each record gives: V gene, CDR3 length, J gene, D gene, CDR3 DNA, CDR3 protein. The D gene is left open where the match is weak.

v_gene: TRBV9; len: 17; j_gene: TRBJ2-1; d_gene: NA; CDR3nt: TGTGCCAGCAGCGTAGATCTTTCGGCAGGGATTTACAATGAGCAGTTCTTC; CDR3aa: CASSVDLSAGIYNEQFF
v_gene: TRBV19; len: 15; j_gene: TRBJ2-2; d_gene: TRBD2; CDR3nt: TGTGCCAGTAGTATGCAACCCGGGGGGATCGGGGAGCTGTTTTTT; CDR3aa: CASSMQPGGIGELFF
v_gene: TRBV7-6; len: 15; j_gene: TRBJ1-2; d_gene: TRBD1; CDR3nt: TGTGCCAGCAGCTTAGCATCCGGGACAGCTTATGGCTACACCTTC; CDR3aa: CASSLASGTAYGYTF
v_gene: TRBV4-3; len: 16; j_gene: TRBJ2-6; d_gene: NA; CDR3nt: TGCGCCAGCAGCCAAGAAACAGGCTCTGGGGCCAACGTCCTGACTTTC; CDR3aa: CASSQETGSGANVLTF
v_gene: TRBV6-5; len: 16; j_gene: TRBJ2-6; d_gene: TRBD2; CDR3nt: TGTGCCAGCAGTTACGCCGGGAGGGCTGGGGCCAACGTCCTGACTTTC; CDR3aa: CASSYAGRAGANVLTF
v_gene: TRBV5-1; len: 17; j_gene: TRBJ1-2; d_gene: NA; CDR3nt: TGCGCCAGCAGCTTGGGGTTCTCCACCTACGGGGACTATGGCTACACCTTC; CDR3aa: CASSLGFSTYGDYGYTF
v_gene: TRBV25-1; len: 13; j_gene: TRBJ1-3; d_gene: NA; CDR3nt: TGTGCCACCCAGGGCCGCTCTGGAAACACCATATATTTT; CDR3aa: CATQGRSGNTIYF
v_gene: TRBV6-1; len: 16; j_gene: TRBJ1-3; d_gene: NA; CDR3nt: TGTGCCAGCAGTGCTCCCTACAGTGGCTCTGGAAACACCATATATTTT; CDR3aa: CASSAPYSGSGNTIYF
v_gene: TRBV15; len: 19; j_gene: TRBJ2-6; d_gene: TRBD1; CDR3nt: TGTGCCACCAGCAGAGACTCCGGGACAGGACTCTCTGGGGCCAACGTCCTGACTTTC; CDR3aa: CATSRDSGTGLSGANVLTF
v_gene: TRBV5-1; len: 17; j_gene: TRBJ1-2; d_gene: TRBD1; CDR3nt: TGCGCCAGCAGCTTGGTGCCTCCGGGACAGGGGGCTCTTGGCTACACCTTC; CDR3aa: CASSLVPPGQGALGYTF
v_gene: TRBV21-1; len: 14; j_gene: TRBJ2-5; d_gene: NA; CDR3nt: TGTGCCAGCAGCTTACGACAGGGCCAAGAGACCCAGTACTTC; CDR3aa: CASSLRQGQETQYF
v_gene: TRBV9; len: 14; j_gene: TRBJ2-3; d_gene: TRBD2; CDR3nt: TGTGCCAGCAGCCCATTAGCGGGGGGGGATACGCAGTATTTT; CDR3aa: CASSPLAGGDTQYF
v_gene: TRBV19; len: 14; j_gene: TRBJ2-1; d_gene: NA; CDR3nt: TGTGCCAGTAGTGAGCCGAGCTCCTACAATGAGCAGTTCTTC; CDR3aa: CASSEPSSYNEQFF
v_gene: TRBV11-2; len: 16; j_gene: TRBJ1-2; d_gene: TRBD1; CDR3nt: TGTGCCAGCAGCAAGCTGACAGGGGGGATTAACTATGGCTACACCTTC; CDR3aa: CASSKLTGGINYGYTF
v_gene: TRBV4-3; len: 14; j_gene: TRBJ2-7; d_gene: NA; CDR3nt: TGCGCCAGCAGCCAAGATCCAGGCTCCTACGAGCAGTACTTC; CDR3aa: CASSQDPGSYEQYF
v_gene: TRBV7-9; len: 14; j_gene: TRBJ2-3; d_gene: NA; CDR3nt: TGTGCCAGCAGCCGGGACGGGAGAGGAGATACGCAGTATTTT; CDR3aa: CASSRDGRGDTQYF
v_gene: TRBV2; len: 14; j_gene: TRBJ1-6; d_gene: NA; CDR3nt: TGTGCCAGCAGTGTACAGGGATCCAATTCACCCCTCCACTTT; CDR3aa: CASSVQGSNSPLHF
v_gene: TRBV6-1; len: 18; j_gene: TRBJ1-2; d_gene: TRBD1; CDR3nt: TGTGCCAGCAGTGCATCCGTCCAGGGGGCGACGACTAACTATGGCTACACCTTC; CDR3aa: CASSASVQGATTNYGYTF
v_gene: TRBV19; len: 15; j_gene: TRBJ1-6; d_gene: TRBD1; CDR3nt: TGTGCCAGTAGTACGACAGGGCAAGGGAGTTCACCCCTCCACTTT; CDR3aa: CASSTTGQGSSPLHF
v_gene: TRBV6-5; len: 14; j_gene: TRBJ1-4; d_gene: TRBD1; CDR3nt: TGTGCCAGCAGGATGCAGGGGGCTCTGGAGAAACTGTTTTTT; CDR3aa: CASRMQGALEKLFF
v_gene: TRBV11-3; len: 16; j_gene: TRBJ2-5; d_gene: TRBD1; CDR3nt: TGTGCCAGCAGCCTCAGCTCCGGGACAGGAGGAGAGACCCAGTACTTC; CDR3aa: CASSLSSGTGGETQYF
v_gene: TRBV7-2; len: 14; j_gene: TRBJ2-5; d_gene: NA; CDR3nt: TGTGCCAGCAGCTTCCATCAGGGTCCTGAGACCCAGTACTTC; CDR3aa: CASSFHQGPETQYF
v_gene: TRBV4-1; len: 18; j_gene: TRBJ2-3; d_gene: NA; CDR3nt: TGCGCCAGCAGCCTCTTAGCGGAGGGGACGGAAGGCACAGATACGCAGTATTTT; CDR3aa: CASSLLAEGTEGTDTQYF
v_gene: TRBV11-2; len: 14; j_gene: TRBJ1-1; d_gene: NA; CDR3nt: TGTGCCAGCAGCTTAGATCTTTTGAACACTGAAGCTTTCTTT; CDR3aa: CASSLDLLNTEAFF
v_gene: TRBV2; len: 12; j_gene: TRBJ1-1; d_gene: TRBD1; CDR3nt: TGTGCCAGTTCTCAGGGGGCCACTGAAGCTTTCTTT; CDR3aa: CASSQGATEAFF
v_gene: TRBV28; len: 15; j_gene: TRBJ1-4; d_gene: TRBD1; CDR3nt: TGTGCCAGCAGTCCTCGGACAGGGGGGGGTGGAAAACTGTTTTTT; CDR3aa: CASSPRTGGGGKLFF
v_gene: TRBV7-8; len: 15; j_gene: TRBJ1-4; d_gene: TRBD1; CDR3nt: TGTGCCAGCAGCTTAAACAGGGGAGCTAATGAAAAACTGTTTTTT; CDR3aa: CASSLNRGANEKLFF
v_gene: TRBV10-3; len: 12; j_gene: TRBJ2-7; d_gene: NA; CDR3nt: TGTGCCAGCGGTGCGGGGCTACACGAGCAGTACTTC; CDR3aa: CASGAGLHEQYF
v_gene: TRBV5-4; len: 15; j_gene: TRBJ2-7; d_gene: TRBD1; CDR3nt: TGTGCCAGCAGCTTGTGGACAGGGAGCACCTACGAGCAGTACTTC; CDR3aa: CASSLWTGSTYEQYF
v_gene: TRBV6-6; len: 16; j_gene: TRBJ2-2; d_gene: TRBD1; CDR3nt: TGTGCCAGCAGTCCACCGGGACAGGCGATGACCGGGGAGCTGTTTTTT; CDR3aa: CASSPPGQAMTGELFF
v_gene: TRBV5-5; len: 13; j_gene: TRBJ1-1; d_gene: NA; CDR3nt: TGTGCCAGCAGCTCAGGACAGAACACTGAAGCTTTCTTT; CDR3aa: CASSSGQNTEAFF
v_gene: TRBV6-1; len: 15; j_gene: TRBJ1-1; d_gene: NA; CDR3nt: TGTGCCAGCAGTGAATTAATCGGGAGGACCACTGAAGCTTTCTTT; CDR3aa: CASSELIGRTTEAFF
v_gene: TRBV19; len: 17; j_gene: TRBJ1-1; d_gene: NA; CDR3nt: TGTGCCAGTAGCAAAATCAATAGAGGGGAGGGTCACACTGAAGCTTTCTTT; CDR3aa: CASSKINRGEGHTEAFF
v_gene: TRBV6-5; len: 15; j_gene: TRBJ2-7; d_gene: TRBD1; CDR3nt: TGTGCCAGCAGTAGTACAGGGGCGAGCTCCTACGAGCAGTACTTC; CDR3aa: CASSSTGASSYEQYF
v_gene: TRBV6-5; len: 15; j_gene: TRBJ2-5; d_gene: NA; CDR3nt: TGTGCCAGCAGAAACTCGCTAGCGACCCAAGAGACCCAGTACTTC; CDR3aa: CASRNSLATQETQYF